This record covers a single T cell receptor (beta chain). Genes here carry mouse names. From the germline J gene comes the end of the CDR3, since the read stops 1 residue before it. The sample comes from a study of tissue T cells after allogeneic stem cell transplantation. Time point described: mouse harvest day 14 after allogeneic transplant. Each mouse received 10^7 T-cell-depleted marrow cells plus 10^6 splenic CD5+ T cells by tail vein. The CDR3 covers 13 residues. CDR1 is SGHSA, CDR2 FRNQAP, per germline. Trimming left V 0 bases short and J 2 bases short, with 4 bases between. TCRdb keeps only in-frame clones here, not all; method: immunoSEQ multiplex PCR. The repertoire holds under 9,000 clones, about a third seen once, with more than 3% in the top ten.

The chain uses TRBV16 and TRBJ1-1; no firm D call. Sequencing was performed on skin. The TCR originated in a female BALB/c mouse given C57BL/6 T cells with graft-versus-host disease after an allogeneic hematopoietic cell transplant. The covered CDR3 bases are TGTGCAAGCAGCTTAGAGTCCAACACAGAAGTCTTC. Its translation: CASSLESNTEVF. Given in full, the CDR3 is CASSLESNTEVFF.